This T cell receptor beta chain was sequenced in a study of T cell repertoires in cytomegalovirus infection. About the research overall: Carrying CMV and the relevant HLA type showed in public TCR beta signatures.

The germline V gene encodes CDR1 MGHRA and CDR2 YSYEKL. V trimming: 4 bases; J trimming: 4 bases; junction bases outside the gene matches: 9. The CDR3 has 17 amino acids. This clonotype showed up many times. Using its own MiXCR run on the reads, TCRdb lists one record per CDR3 protein. Among 200,000 to 300,000 distinct CDR3 sequences listed, 12% to 15% were seen once. The V and J genes are TRBV4-1 and TRBJ2-2; TRBD1 matches 10 bases. The clonotype was recovered from a human donor in good health (CMV status not recorded). Some clones in this sample may be carry-over from other donors' samples. The sequencing sample was made of PBMCs. The CDR3 region has the DNA TGCGCCAGCAGCCTAAGGGTTGGGACAGGGGCCACCGGGGAGCTGTTTTTT. Translating it yields CASSLRVGTGATGELFF.